This TCR beta chain was sequenced during a study of blood T cell repertoires in COVID-19. Across the whole study: The samples span acute and convalescent COVID-19 from the United States, Italy and Spain.

The CDR3 length is 22 residues. V was pared by 0 bases and J by 1 base, with 15 bases of the junction left unmatched. Per germline, CDR1 SGHNT and CDR2 YENEEA. Participants came from 24 US areas, aged about 18 to 90 years. Symptom resolution, clearance, or two negative PCRs marked the recovered donors of Cohort 3. In the original processing: The authors estimated nucleated cell counts from reference gene primer amplification. Generated by immunoSEQ multiplex PCR, the TCRdb table keeps only in-frame clones and is missing some. From that table come the V and J calls and clone size; the DNA was used to work out D and trimming. Of some 270,000 clones listed, roughly 90% are singletons.

The sequence was obtained from a woman aged 60-75 years who had recovered from COVID-19. Input material: PBMCs or T cells enriched from blood (not recorded which). V and J are TRBV11-3 and TRBJ2-3; 14 positions match TRBD2. The CDR3: CASSLDLLVTSGRALGTDTQYF. In DNA, the CDR3 is TGTGCCAGCAGCTTAGATTTATTGGTGACTAGCGGGAGGGCCCTTGGCACAGATACGCAGTATTTT.